Below, 8 T cell receptor beta chains from the same sample are listed, as sequenced in a study of OX40 agonist ivuxolimab in advanced cancers. Data came from immunoSEQ multiplex PCR; TCRdb stores just in-frame clones and leaves some out. The table includes 130,000 or so clones, 90% detected once. The sample here was CD4+ or CD8+ T cells sorted from blood, taken in a trial of the OX40 agonist ivuxolimab. These receptors were taken from an adult with an advanced solid tumor such as melanoma, head and neck, liver or kidney cancer.

The rearrangement links TRBV7-8 to TRBJ2-7; maybe TRBD2 (7 bases). Trimming stripped 7 bases from V and 3 bases from J, with 22 bases between. This CDR3 has 16 amino acids. Germline CDR1 reads SGHVS; CDR2 reads FQNEAQ. As DNA, the CDR3 is TGTGCCAGCATGGGAGCCGCGCGGCGGGGGCACTACGAGCAGTACTTC. This sequence encodes CASMGAARRGHYEQYF.

The gene calls are TRBV5-8 and TRBJ2-5, with 7 positions matching TRBD2. Germline assignment: CDR1 SGHTS and CDR2 YDEGEE. V gave up 0 bases and J gave up 2 bases; unmatched junction bases: 7. This CDR3 spans 16 amino acids. CDR3 bases: TGTGCCAGCAGCTTGGCGGGGGGAGGGCGGCAAGAGACCCAGTACTTC. Protein product: CASSLAGGGRQETQYF. The variable domain in full, with the rest retrieved from reference TRBV5-8 and TRBJ2-5, is EAGVTQSPTHLIKTRGQQATLRCSPISGHTSVYWYQQALGLGLQFLLWYDEGEERNRGNFPPRFSGRQFPNYSSELNVNALELEDSALYLCASSLAGGGRQETQYFGPGTRLLVL.

The chain combines TRBV4-3 with TRBJ2-3; no clear D. The V end lost 5 bases, the J end lost 11 bases, and 20 bases lay between the germline ends. The CDR3 loop spans 14 amino acids. The germline CDR1 and CDR2 sequences are LGHNA and YSLEER. DNA for the CDR3: TGCGCCAGCAGCGCCACCTTCGCGCGGAATAGGCAGTATTTT. Its translation is CASSATFARNRQYF.

This chain uses TRBV5-1 with TRBJ1-1; D possibly corresponds to TRBD1 (5 bases). With 0 bases removed from V and 1 base from J, the gap between germline ends came to 7 bases. CDR3 size: 14 residues. Germline values: CDR1 SGHRS, CDR2 YFSETQ. The CDR3 spells CASSLAGRNTEAFF. The CDR3 DNA reads as TGCGCCAGCAGCTTGGCAGGGAGGAACACTGAAGCTTTCTTT.

This clone was observed a single time. The CDR3 sequence is CASSQAPAGGNSGNTIYF. In nucleotides, the CDR3 is TGCGCCAGCAGCCAAGCCCCCGCGGGGGGGAACTCTGGAAACACCATATATTTT. The chain employs TRBV4-1 and TRBJ1-3, with D tentatively TRBD1 (5 bases). In germline, CDR1 is MGHRA, CDR2 YSYEKL. There are 18 residues in the CDR3. V was cut by 1 base and J by 0 bases, with 16 bases left in between.

The DNA of the CDR3 is TGCGCCAGCAGCCTAGACAGGGGCTGGCAGCCCCAGCATTTT. This codes for CASSLDRGWQPQHF. The rearrangement links TRBV4-3 to TRBJ1-5, with 8 positions matching TRBD1. V gave up 4 bases and J gave up 7 bases; unmatched junction bases: 6. Germline CDR1 LGHNA, CDR2 YSLEER. This CDR3 is built from 14 residues.

The chain uses TRBV7-8 and TRBJ1-2, with D perhaps matching TRBD1 (5 bases). Germline V gene data show CDR1 as SGHVS and CDR2 as FQNEAQ. CDR3 size: 15 residues. Trimming shortened V by 0 bases and J by 3 bases, and 11 bases separated the two germline ends. The CDR3 region has the DNA TGTGCCAGCAGCTTAGCGCAGGGTGTCGACTATGGCTACACCTTC. Translation: CASSLAQGVDYGYTF.

The chain recombines TRBV4-3 with TRBJ2-1; TRBD1 agrees at 7 bases. With 4 bases clipped from V and 2 bases from J, the junction kept 2 bases outside the gene matches. Germline V gene sequence: CDR1 LGHNA, CDR2 YSLEER. The CDR3 contains 14 residues. The DNA for the CDR3 is TGCGCCAGCAGCCTAGACAGGGCCTACAATGAGCAGTTCTTC. Its translation is CASSLDRAYNEQFF.